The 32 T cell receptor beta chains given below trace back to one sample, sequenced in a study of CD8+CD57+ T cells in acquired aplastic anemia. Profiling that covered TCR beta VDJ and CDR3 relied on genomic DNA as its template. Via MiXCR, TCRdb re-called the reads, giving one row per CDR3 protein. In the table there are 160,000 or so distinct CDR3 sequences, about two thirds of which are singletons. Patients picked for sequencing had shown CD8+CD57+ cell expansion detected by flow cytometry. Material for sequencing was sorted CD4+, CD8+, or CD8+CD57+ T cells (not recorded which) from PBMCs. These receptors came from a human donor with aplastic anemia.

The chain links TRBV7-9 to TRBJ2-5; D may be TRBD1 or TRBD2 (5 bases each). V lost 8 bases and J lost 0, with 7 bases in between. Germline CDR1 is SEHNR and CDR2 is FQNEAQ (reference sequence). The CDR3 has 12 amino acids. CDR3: CASGGYQETQYF. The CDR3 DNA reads TGTGCCAGCGGGGGATACCAAGAGACCCAGTACTTC. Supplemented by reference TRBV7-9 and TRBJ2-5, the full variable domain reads DTGVSQNPRHKITKRGQNVTFRCDPISEHNRLYWYRQTLGQGPEFLTYFQNEAQLEKSRLLSDRFSAERPKGSFSTLEIQRTEQGDSAMYLCASGGYQETQYFGPGTRLLVL.

As DNA, the CDR3 is TGTGCCAGCAGCTTAGACCCGGGGCCCGGGAATGAGCAGTTCTTC. Protein product: CASSLDPGPGNEQFF. The V call is TRBV7-6, the J call TRBJ2-1; D is perhaps TRBD1 or TRBD2 (5 bases each). Germline values: CDR1 SGHVS, CDR2 FNYEAQ. Trimming took 1 base from V and 7 from J, leaving 14 bases between them. The CDR3 totals 15 residues.

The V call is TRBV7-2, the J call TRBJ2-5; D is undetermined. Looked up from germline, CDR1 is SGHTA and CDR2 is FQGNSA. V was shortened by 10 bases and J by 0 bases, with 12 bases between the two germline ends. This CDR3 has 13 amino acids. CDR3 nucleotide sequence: TGTGCCATCTCCGGACGGGACCAAGAGACCCAGTACTTC. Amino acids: CAISGRDQETQYF.

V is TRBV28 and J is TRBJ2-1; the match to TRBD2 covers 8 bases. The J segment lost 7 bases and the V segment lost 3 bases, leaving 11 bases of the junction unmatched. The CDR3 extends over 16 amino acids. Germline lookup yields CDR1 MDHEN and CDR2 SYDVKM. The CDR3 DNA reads TGTGCCAGCAGTTTCGACCCTAGCGGGCAAACGAATGAGCAGTTCTTC. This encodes CASSFDPSGQTNEQFF. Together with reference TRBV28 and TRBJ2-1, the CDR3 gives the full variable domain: DVKVTQSSRYLVKRTGEKVFLECVQDMDHENMFWYRQDPGLGLRLIYFSYDVKMKEKGDIPEGYSVSREKKERFSLILESASTNQTSMYLCASSFDPSGQTNEQFFGPGTRLTVL.

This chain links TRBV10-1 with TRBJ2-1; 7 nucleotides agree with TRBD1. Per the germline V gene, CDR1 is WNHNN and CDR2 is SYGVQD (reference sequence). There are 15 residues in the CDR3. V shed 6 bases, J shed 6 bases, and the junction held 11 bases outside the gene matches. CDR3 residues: CASSSDRVVGNEQFF. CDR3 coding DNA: TGCGCCAGCAGCTCCGACAGGGTAGTTGGCAATGAGCAGTTCTTC.

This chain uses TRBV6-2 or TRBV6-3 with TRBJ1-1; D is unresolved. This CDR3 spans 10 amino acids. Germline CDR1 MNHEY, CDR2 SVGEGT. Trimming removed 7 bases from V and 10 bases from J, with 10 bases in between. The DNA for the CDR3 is TGTGCCAGCAATGTGGGAAGAGCTTTCTTT. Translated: CASNVGRAFF.

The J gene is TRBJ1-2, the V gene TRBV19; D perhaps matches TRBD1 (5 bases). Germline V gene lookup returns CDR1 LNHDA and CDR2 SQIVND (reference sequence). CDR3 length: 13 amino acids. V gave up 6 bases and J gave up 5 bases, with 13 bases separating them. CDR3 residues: CASSQGVPYGYTF. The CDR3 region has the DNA TGTGCCAGTAGCCAAGGGGTGCCATATGGCTACACCTTC.

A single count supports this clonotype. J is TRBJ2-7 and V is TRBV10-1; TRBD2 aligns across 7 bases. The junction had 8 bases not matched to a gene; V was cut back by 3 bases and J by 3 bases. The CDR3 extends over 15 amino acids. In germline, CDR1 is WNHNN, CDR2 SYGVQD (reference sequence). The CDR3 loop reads CASSDSPGGGYEQYF. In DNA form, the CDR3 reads TGCGCCAGCAGTGACTCCCCTGGCGGGGGCTACGAGCAGTACTTC.

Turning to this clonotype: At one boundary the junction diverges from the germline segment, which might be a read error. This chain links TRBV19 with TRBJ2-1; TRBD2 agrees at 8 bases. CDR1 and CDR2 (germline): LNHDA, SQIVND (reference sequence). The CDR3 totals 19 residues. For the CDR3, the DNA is TGTGACAGTAGTATAAGTTTCACTAGCGGCATAATGGAAGTAGATGAGCAGTTCTTC. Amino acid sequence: CDSSISFTSGIMEVDEQFF.

In DNA, the CDR3 is TGTGCCAGCAGTAATTTGGACTATGGCTACACCTTC. Encoded protein: CASSNLDYGYTF. The chain joins TRBV11-2 to TRBJ1-2; D unclear. Germline loops: CDR1 SGHAT, CDR2 FQNNGV. The CDR3 covers 12 residues. Trimming left V 6 bases short and J 3 bases short, with 8 bases between.

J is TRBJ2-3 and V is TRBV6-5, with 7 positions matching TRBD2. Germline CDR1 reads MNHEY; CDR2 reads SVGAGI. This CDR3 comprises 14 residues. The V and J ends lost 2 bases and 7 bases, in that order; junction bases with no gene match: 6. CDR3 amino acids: CASSYGLGGNTQYF. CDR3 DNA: TGTGCCAGCAGTTACGGGCTCGGGGGGAATACGCAGTATTTT.

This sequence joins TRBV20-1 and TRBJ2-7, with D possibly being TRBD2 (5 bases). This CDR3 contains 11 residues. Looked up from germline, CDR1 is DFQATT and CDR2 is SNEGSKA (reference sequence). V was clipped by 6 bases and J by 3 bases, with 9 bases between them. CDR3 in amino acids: CSAPTSYEQYF. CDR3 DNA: TGCAGTGCCCCCACTAGCTACGAGCAGTACTTC.

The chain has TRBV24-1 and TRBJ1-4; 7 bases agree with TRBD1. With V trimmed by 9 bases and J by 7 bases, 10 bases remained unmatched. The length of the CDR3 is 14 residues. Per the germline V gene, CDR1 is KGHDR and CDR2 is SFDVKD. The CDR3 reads CATYDRVRVEKLFF. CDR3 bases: TGTGCCACCTATGACAGGGTTCGGGTTGAAAAACTGTTTTTT.

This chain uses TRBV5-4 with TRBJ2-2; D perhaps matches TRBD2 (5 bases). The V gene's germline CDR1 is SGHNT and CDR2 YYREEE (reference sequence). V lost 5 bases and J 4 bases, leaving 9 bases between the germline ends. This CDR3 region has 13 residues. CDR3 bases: TGTGCCAGCAGGAGGGCGGGCACCGGGGAGCTGTTTTTT. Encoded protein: CASRRAGTGELFF.

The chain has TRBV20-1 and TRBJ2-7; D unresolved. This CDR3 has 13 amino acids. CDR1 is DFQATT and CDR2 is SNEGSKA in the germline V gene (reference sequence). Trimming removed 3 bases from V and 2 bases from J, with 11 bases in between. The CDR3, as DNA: TGCAGTGCTAGTCTCGCAGAGCCCTACGAGCAGTACTTC. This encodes CSASLAEPYEQYF.

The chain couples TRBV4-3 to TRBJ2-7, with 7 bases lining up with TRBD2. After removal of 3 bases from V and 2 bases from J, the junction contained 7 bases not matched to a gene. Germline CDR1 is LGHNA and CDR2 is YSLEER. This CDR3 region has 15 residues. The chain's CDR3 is CASSQGPGTTYEQYF. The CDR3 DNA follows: TGCGCCAGCAGCCAGGGCCCAGGGACTACCTACGAGCAGTACTTC.

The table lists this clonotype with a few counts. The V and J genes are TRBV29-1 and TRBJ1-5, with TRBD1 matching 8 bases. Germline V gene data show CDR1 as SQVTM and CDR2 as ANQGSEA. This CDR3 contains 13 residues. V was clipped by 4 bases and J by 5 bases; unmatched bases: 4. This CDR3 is CSVAGTGDQPQHF. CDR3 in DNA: TGCAGCGTTGCAGGGACAGGCGATCAGCCCCAGCATTTT. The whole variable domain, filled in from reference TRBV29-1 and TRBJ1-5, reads SAVISQKPSRDICQRGTSLTIQCQVDSQVTMMFWYRQQPGQSLTLIATANQGSEATYESGFVIDKFPISRPNLTFSTLTVSNMSPEDSSIYLCSVAGTGDQPQHFGDGTRLSIL.

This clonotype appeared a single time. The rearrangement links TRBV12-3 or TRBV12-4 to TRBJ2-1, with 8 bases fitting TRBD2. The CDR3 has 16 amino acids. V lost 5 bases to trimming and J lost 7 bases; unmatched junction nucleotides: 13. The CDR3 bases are TGTGCCAGCAGTCCTCTCTTACGGGGGGGCAGGAATGAGCAGTTCTTC. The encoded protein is CASSPLLRGGRNEQFF.

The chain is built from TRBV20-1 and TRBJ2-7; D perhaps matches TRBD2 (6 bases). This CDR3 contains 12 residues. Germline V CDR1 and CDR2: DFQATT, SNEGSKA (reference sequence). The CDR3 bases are TGCAGCCCCTCGGGGGAAGCAGGCGAGCAGTACTTC. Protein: CSPSGEAGEQYF.

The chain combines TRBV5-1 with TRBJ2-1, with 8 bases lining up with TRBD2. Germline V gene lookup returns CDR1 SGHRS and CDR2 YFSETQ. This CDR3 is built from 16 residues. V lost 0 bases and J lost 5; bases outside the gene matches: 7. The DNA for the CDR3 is TGCGCCAGCAGCTTGGGAGGACTAGCAGCCCACAATGAGCAGTTCTTC. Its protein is CASSLGGLAAHNEQFF.

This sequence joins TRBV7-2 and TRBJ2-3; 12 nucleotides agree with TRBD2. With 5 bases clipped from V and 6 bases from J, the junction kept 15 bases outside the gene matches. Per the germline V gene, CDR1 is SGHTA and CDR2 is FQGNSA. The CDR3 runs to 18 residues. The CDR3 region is CASSLKTSGSRVWDTQYF. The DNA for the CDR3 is TGTGCCAGCAGCCTAAAGACTAGCGGGAGTCGGGTTTGGGATACGCAGTATTTT.

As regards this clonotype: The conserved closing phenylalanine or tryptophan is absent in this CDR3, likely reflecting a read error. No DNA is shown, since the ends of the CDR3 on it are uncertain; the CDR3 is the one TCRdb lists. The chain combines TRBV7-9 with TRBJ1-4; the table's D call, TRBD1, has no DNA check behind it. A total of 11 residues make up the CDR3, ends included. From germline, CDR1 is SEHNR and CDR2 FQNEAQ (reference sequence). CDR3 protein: CASSDVGVLIR.

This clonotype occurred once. The CDR3 here is CASSSGTGNVEAFF. As DNA, the CDR3 is TGTGCCAGCAGCTCGGGGACAGGGAATGTTGAAGCTTTCTTT. V and J are TRBV7-9 and TRBJ1-1; TRBD1 matches at 9 bases. Germline V CDR1 and CDR2: SEHNR, FQNEAQ (reference sequence). There are 14 residues in the CDR3. The trim removed 4 bases at V and 7 bases at J, leaving 7 bases unmatched. Full variable domain (rest looked up from reference TRBV7-9 and TRBJ1-1): DTGVSQNPRHKITKRGQNVTFRCDPISEHNRLYWYRQTLGQGPEFLTYFQNEAQLEKSRLLSDRFSAERPKGSFSTLEIQRTEQGDSAMYLCASSSGTGNVEAFFGQGTRLTVV.

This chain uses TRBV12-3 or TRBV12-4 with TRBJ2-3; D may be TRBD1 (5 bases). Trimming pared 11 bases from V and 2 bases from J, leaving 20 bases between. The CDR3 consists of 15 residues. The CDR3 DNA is TGTGCCTGTAGAGCACGGCAGGGCGACACAGATACGCAGTATTTT. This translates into CACRARQGDTDTQYF.

DNA of the CDR3: TGTGCCAGCAGCTCCTCCAGCGAAAAACTGTTTTTT. Amino acids: CASSSSSEKLFF. This chain uses TRBV7-9 with TRBJ1-4; no clear D gene. Looked up from germline, CDR1 is SEHNR and CDR2 is FQNEAQ (reference sequence). V shed 4 bases and J shed 8 bases, with 8 bases lying between them. This CDR3 has 12 residues. The entire variable domain, with the rest obtained from reference TRBV7-9 and TRBJ1-4, is as follows: DTGVSQNPRHKITKRGQNVTFRCDPISEHNRLYWYRQTLGQGPEFLTYFQNEAQLEKSRLLSDRFSAERPKGSFSTLEIQRTEQGDSAMYLCASSSSSEKLFFGSGTQLSVL.

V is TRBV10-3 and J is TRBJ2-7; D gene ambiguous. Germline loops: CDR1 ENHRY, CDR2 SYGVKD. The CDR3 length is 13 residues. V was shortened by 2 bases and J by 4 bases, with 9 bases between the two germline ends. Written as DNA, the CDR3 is TGTGCCATCAGTGAGGGCAGAAGTTACGAGCAGTACTTC. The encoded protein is CAISEGRSYEQYF.

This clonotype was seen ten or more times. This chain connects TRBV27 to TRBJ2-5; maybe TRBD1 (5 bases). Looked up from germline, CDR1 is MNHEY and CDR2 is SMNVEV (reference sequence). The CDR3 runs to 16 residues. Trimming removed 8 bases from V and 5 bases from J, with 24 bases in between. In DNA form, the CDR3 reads TGTGCCAGCTCCAAGGGGAACCTAAGAAGGGTGGAGACCCAGTACTTC. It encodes CASSKGNLRRVETQYF.

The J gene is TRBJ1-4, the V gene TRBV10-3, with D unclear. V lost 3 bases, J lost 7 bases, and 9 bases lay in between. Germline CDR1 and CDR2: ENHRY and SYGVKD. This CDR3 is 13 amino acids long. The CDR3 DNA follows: TGTGCCATCAGTGAAGGAATGGGTGAAAAACTGTTTTTT. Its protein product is CAISEGMGEKLFF.

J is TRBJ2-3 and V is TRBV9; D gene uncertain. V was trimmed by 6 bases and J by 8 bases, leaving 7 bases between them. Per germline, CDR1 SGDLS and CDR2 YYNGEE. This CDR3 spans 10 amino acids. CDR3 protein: CASTVITQYF. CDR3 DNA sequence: TGTGCCAGCACGGTAATTACGCAGTATTTT.

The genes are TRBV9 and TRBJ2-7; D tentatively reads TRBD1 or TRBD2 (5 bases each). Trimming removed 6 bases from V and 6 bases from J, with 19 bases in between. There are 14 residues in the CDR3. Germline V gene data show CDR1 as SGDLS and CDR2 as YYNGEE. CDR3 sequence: CASTDSARGGEQYF. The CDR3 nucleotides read TGTGCCAGCACCGACAGCGCCCGGGGCGGCGAGCAGTACTTC.

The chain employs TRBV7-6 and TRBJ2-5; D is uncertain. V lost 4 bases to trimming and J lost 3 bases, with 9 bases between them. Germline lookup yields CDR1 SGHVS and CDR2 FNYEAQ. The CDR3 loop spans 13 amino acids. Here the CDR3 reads CASSSLRKETQYF. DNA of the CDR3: TGTGCCAGCAGCTCTCTAAGAAAAGAGACCCAGTACTTC. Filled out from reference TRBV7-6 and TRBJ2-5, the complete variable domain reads GAGVSQSPRYKVTKRGQDVALRCDPISGHVSLYWYRQALGQGPEFLTYFNYEAQQDKSGLPNDRFSAERPEGSISTLTIQRTEQRDSAMYRCASSSLRKETQYFGPGTRLLVL.

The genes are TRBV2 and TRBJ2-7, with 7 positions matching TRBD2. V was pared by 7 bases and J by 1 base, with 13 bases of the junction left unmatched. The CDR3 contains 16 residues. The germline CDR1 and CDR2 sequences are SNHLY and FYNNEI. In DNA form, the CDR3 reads TGTGCCAGCAATGATCCAGGCGGGAGAAGTTCCTACGAGCAGTACTTC. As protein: CASNDPGGRSSYEQYF.